This T cell receptor beta chain was sequenced in a study of T cells expressing NK-cell markers (dated by TCRdb to the early 2020s). Notes on the research overall: In sorted CD3+CD56+NKG2C+, CD3+CD56+NKG2C- and CD3+CD56-NKG2C+ T-cell subsets from roughly 8 donors, TCR beta-chain repertoires were profiled. Among the eight sequenced donors, only one was HCMV-seronegative, while the other seven were HCMV-seropositive. The study sequenced eight donors, all healthy volunteers chosen at random: three men and five women. Sequencing of the libraries produced 2 x 150 bp reads on Illumina HiSeq 2000/2500, MiSeq or NextSeq.

On this clonotype: Its antigen is unknown.

What the study reported, not specific to this receptor: It remained unclear whether the expanded NKG2C-expressing T cell clones were specific for HCMV antigens. In roughly six donors, the dominant CD3+CD56+NKG2C+ clonotypes were among the top 10 CD8+ clonotypes and accounted for roughly 1.0-8% of CD8+ T cells. Those dominant clonotypes were again the most abundant among CD3+CD56-NKG2C+ cells in a few donors, at about 25-65%.

Sequencing was performed on an Illumina HiSeq 2000. 5'RACE template switching, by which a universal primer site and unique molecular identifiers were added, was used to make TCR beta cDNA libraries. Priming for cDNA synthesis came from the TCR beta constant segment, and two successive PCR amplification steps followed. For the original study's pipeline: MIGEC was used to demultiplex reads and group the reads by UMI, and MiTCR was used to assemble and quantify clonotypes. To remove erroneous sequences, TCR cDNA sequences were retained only when supported by two or more reads. Downstream repertoire analysis used the tcR package, and clonotypes were matched across fractions by CDR3 nucleotide sequence plus V segment. Antigen specificity was annotated against VDJdb with VDJmatch, allowing one amino acid substitution in CDR3. TCRdb reprocessed the reads and provides one entry for every CDR3 protein sequence; no DNA is given. For this entry, the V and J calls and clone size follow TCRdb and not the study's own pipeline. The sample's records list roughly 170,000 distinct CDR3 sequences. Approximately 18% of the sample lies in the top ten.

To determine HCMV serostatus, a commercial ELISA kit was used to detect HCMV-specific IgG in serum. Peripheral blood mononuclear cells were isolated from blood by Ficoll density gradient centrifugation. The clonotype was recovered from a woman aged 18 to 69 in good health. The sequenced sample was blood T cells: a sorted CD56 or NKG2C T cell subset, CD4+ or CD8+ T cells, or bulk PBMC T cells (not recorded which).

The CDR3 region has the sequence CASRGPGNTGELFF. The rearranged chain carries TRBV12-3 or TRBV12-4 and TRBJ2-2; there is no DNA to check the TCRdb D call of TRBD1. The CDR3 sequence holds 14 residues, the cysteine and phenylalanine included. No nucleotide data were recorded.